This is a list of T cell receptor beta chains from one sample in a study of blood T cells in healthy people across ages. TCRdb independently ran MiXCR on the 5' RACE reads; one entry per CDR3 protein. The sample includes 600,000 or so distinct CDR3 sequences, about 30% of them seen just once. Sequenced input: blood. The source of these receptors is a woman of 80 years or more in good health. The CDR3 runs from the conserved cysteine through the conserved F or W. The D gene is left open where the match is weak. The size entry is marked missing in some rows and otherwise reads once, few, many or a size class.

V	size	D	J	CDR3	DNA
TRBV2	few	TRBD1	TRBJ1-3	CASIRGGQGANGNTIYF	TGTGCCAGCATCCGGGGAGGACAGGGGGCTAACGGAAACACCATATATTTT
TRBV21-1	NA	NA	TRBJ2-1	CASRVGYNNEQFF	TGTGCCAGCAGGGTGGGATACAACAATGAGCAGTTCTTC
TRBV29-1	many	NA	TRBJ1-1	CSVTTGRGTEAFF	TGCAGCGTGACGACAGGACGGGGCACTGAAGCTTTCTTT
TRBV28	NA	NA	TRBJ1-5	CASSVADSKNQPQHF	TGTGCCAGCAGCGTCGCGGACAGCAAAAATCAGCCCCAGCATTTT
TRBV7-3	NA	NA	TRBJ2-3	CASSPSSATQYF	TGTGCCAGCAGCCCGTCGTCGGCTACGCAGTATTTT
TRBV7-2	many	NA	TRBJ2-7	CASSFSDGDSYEQYF	TGTGCCAGCAGCTTTAGCGACGGAGACTCCTACGAGCAGTACTTC
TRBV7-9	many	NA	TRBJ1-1	CASSAGSTEAFF	TGTGCCAGCAGCGCCGGGAGCACGGAAGCTTTCTTT
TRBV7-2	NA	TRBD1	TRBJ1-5	CASSPQGGSNQPQHF	TGTGCCAGCAGCCCCCAGGGGGGGAGCAATCAGCCCCAGCATTTT
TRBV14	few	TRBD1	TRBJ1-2	CASSQGTGSSYGYTF	TGTGCCAGCAGCCAAGGGACAGGATCCAGCTATGGCTACACCTTC
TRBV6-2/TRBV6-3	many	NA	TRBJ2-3	CASSYSMARASTDTQYF	TGTGCCAGCAGTTACTCGATGGCGCGGGCGAGCACAGATACGCAGTATTTT
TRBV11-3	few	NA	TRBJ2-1	CASSRTRGEQFF	TGTGCCAGCAGCCGAACAAGGGGCGAGCAGTTCTTC
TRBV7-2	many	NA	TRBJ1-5	CASSLNRASQPQHF	TGTGCCAGCAGCTTAAACCGGGCGAGTCAGCCCCAGCATTTT
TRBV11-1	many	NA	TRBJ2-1	CASREQGLGNNEQFF	TGTGCCAGCAGGGAGCAGGGGTTAGGGAACAATGAGCAGTTCTTC
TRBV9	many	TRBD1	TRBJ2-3	CASSGNRGTDLYTDTQYF	TGTGCCAGCAGCGGGAACCGAGGGACAGACCTATACACAGATACGCAGTATTTT
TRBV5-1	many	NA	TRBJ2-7	CASTPGQVSSYEQYF	TGCGCCAGCACCCCTGGGCAGGTGAGCTCCTACGAGCAGTACTTC
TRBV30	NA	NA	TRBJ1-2	CAWISGGGYTF	TGTGCCTGGATTTCGGGGGGTGGCTACACCTTC